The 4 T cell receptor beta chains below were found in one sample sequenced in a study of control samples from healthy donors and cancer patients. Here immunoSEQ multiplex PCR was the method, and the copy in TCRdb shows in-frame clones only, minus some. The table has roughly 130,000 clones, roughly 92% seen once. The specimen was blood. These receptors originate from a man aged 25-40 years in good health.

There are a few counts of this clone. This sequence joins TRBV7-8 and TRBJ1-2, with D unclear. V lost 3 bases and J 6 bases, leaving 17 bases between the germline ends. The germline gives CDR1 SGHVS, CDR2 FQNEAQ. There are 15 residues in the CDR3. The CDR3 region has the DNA TGTGCCAGCAGCTTGGGTGGGCGGGGAATGAATGGCTACACCTTC. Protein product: CASSLGGRGMNGYTF. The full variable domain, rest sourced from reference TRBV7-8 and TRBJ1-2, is GAGVSQSPRYKVAKRGQDVALRCDPISGHVSLFWYQQALGQGPEFLTYFQNEAQLDKSGLPSDRFFAERPEGSVSTLKIQRTQQEDSAVYLCASSLGGRGMNGYTFGSGTRLTVV.

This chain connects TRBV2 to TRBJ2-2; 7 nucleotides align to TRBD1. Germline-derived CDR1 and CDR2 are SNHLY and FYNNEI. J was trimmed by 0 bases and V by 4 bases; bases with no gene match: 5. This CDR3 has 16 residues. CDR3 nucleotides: TGTGCCAGCAGTGGGGACAGAAGGACGAACACCGGGGAGCTGTTTTTT. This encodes CASSGDRRTNTGELFF. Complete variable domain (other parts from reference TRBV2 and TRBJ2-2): EPEVTQTPSHQVTQMGQEVILRCVPISNHLYFYWYRQILGQKVEFLVSFYNNEISEKSEIFDDQFSVERPDGSNFTLKIRSTKLEDSAMYFCASSGDRRTNTGELFFGEGSRLTVL.

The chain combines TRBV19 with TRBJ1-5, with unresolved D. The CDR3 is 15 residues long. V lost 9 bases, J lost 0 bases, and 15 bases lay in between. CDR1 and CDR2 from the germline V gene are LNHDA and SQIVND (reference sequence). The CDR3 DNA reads TGTGCCAGCCTACTTGAGAGAGATAGCAATCAGCCCCAGCATTTT. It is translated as CASLLERDSNQPQHF.

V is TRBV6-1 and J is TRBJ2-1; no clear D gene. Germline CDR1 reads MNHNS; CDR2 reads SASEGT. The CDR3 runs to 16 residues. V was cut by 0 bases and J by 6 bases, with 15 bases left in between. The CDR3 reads CASSEADATDGNEQFF. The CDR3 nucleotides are TGTGCCAGCAGTGAAGCAGACGCGACGGATGGCAATGAGCAGTTCTTC.